This T cell receptor (beta chain) emerged from a study of OX40 agonist ivuxolimab in advanced cancers. Background on the study: Those enrolled were less than 85% male, with a mean age of approximately 60 years and ages from about 20 to 85. Enrollees could have had prior anti-PD-1, anti-PD-L1 or anti-CTLA-4 therapy, which under 50% had received.

Points on this clone: Antigen specificity is unknown.

This CDR3 has 12 amino acids. The germline V gene encodes CDR1 LNHDA and CDR2 SQIVND (reference sequence). V was cut by 5 bases and J by 10 bases, with 12 bases left in between. General study points: CD8+ T cells showed, on average, more clonal expansion than CD4+ cells.

Assay used: immunoSEQ multiplex PCR; TCRdb lists only in-frame clones, some missing. The table shows 42,000 or so clones, with approximately 84% occurring only once. V is TRBV19 and J is TRBJ2-1, with D perhaps matching TRBD2 (5 bases). The origin of this receptor is an adult with an advanced solid tumor such as melanoma, head and neck, liver or kidney cancer. Source: CD4+ or CD8+ T cells sorted from blood, taken in a trial of the OX40 agonist ivuxolimab. The DNA of the CDR3 is TGTGCCAGTAGTTTTAGCGAGGGCGAGCAGTTCTTC. It translates to CASSFSEGEQFF.